The present T cell receptor (beta chain) was sequenced within a study of shared clonotypes between healthy human individuals (dated by TCRdb to about 2020). At the level of the whole study: The cohort comprised a couple of women and a few men aged 18 to 49 years. For each donor, CD4 naive and CD4 memory were each run on three plates, CD8 naive on two plates, and CD8 memory on one plate. Blood TCR repertoires of about 5 healthy adults were deeply sequenced to estimate repertoire size and the extent of clonotype sharing between individuals. Libraries were prepared and TCR repertoires were sequenced by different laboratories using diverse techniques, in order to increase sequencing depth and limit assay-specific biases. Per donor, leukapheresis produced somewhere between about 0.94 and 10 billion PBMCs.

TCR CDR3 regions were amplified from genomic DNA by multiplex PCR using the deep immunoSEQ assay. Genomic DNA extracted from each cell subset was distributed evenly over all wells of several immunoSEQ 96-well plates, and each plate served as one replicate. Each replicate PCR for sorted subsets received roughly 200 ng genomic DNA, equal to roughly 29,000 T cell genomes. The purified libraries were quantified using a Qubit 3.0 fluorometer, sized with a Bioanalyzer 2100, and then quantified again using the KAPA Library Quantification kit. A separate single-read 150-cycle Illumina NextSeq 550 flow cell was used to sequence each immunoSEQ 96-well plate. As for the original processing: Because the immunoSEQ output included only junctional sequences and no quality scores, the filtering could not be the same as the filtering used for full-length reads. Sequences were annotated with PyIR, a Python wrapper for IgBLAST v1.9, using IMGT germline references to assign V/J genes and CDR3. Reads were removed for weak V/J assignments (E-value above 1e-6), missing CDR3, stop codons, out-of-frame junctions, or ambiguous translated residues. A V3J clonotype was defined by an identical inferred V gene, J gene, and CDR3 amino acid sequence. To compute the percentage overlap between repertoires, the number of shared unique clonotypes was divided by the size of the smaller repertoire. Richness of each repertoire was evaluated using RTK rarefaction, the Chao1 estimator, and Recon v2.1 estimates of unobserved clonotypes. OLGA was used to compute generation probabilities for all TCRbeta clonotypes that the gDNA method yielded from four donors. Entries here come from immuneACCESS through TCRdb and include only in-frame sequences with V and J called. Some clones fail to appear in such tables; in the studies checked, an unresolved V gene covers under half of the shortfall, and the cause of the remainder is unknown. V, J and clone size were drawn from that table, and D and trimming were deduced from the DNA. This sample has over 150,000 clones in its table, and approximately 62% of those were observed once. 8% to 13% of the sample belongs to the ten largest clones.

Broad study findings and their caveats: Higher generation probabilities were observed for clonotypes shared by all four sorted-subset donors than for non-shared clonotypes. Even with the large sequencing depth, rarefaction of the sorted-subset datasets indicated that sequencing was incomplete. Larger estimated clonotype richness was generally found for naive subsets than for memory subsets. Based on pairwise subsampling, the degree of clonotype sharing among donors was expected to be affected by sequencing depth. Because the study included a small number of donors, the genetic and exposure-history diversity represented was limited. Sampling was restricted to blood, and TCR repertoires in tissues likely differ from the TCR repertoires found in blood. Around 5.4% of naive CD4, 3% to 3.5% of naive CD8, 2% to 2.5% of memory CD4, and approximately 0.39% of memory CD8 clonotypes were shared across several donors.

A note on this clone: It lacks a known antigen. No qualities accompany the bases; no much larger clone lies one base away.

Donors were healthy HIV-negative adults with no recently reported acute infections or vaccinations. Every donor was a Caucasian adult residing in Nashville, Tennessee, USA. CD4+ T cells were enriched by magnetic negative selection, after which naive cells were positively selected on CD45RA and the negative fraction was taken as the memory subset. After blood collection by leukapheresis, PBMCs were isolated using Ficoll-Histopaque density gradient centrifugation and then cryopreserved in the vapor phase of liquid nitrogen. Purity and quantity of every magnetically sorted T cell population were checked by analytical flow cytometry. Each sorted fraction had its genomic DNA isolated and then quantified by UV absorbance on a Nanodrop 2000c. The receptor's source is a man aged 30 to 39 in good health. Input material: memory CD4+ T cells sorted from blood. Explained via the paper, the cell subset or site label denotes: CD45RA-negative fraction.

In nucleotides, the sequence is TGTGCCACCGAGCCGGGACAGGCTTACAATGAGCAGTTCTTC. This encodes CATEPGQAYNEQFF. This receptor chain uses TRBV10-3 and TRBJ2-1, with 8 bases aligning to TRBD1. Trimming accounts for 10 bases at V and 4 bases at J, while the number of junction bases matched to no gene is 9. The CDR3 numbers 14 residues from cysteine through phenylalanine. CDR3 DNA is the only sequence kept; it has 42 bases, read in frame from the first base. Sequences ENHRY (CDR1) and SYGVKD (CDR2) are obtained from the germline V gene.